This entry concerns a single T cell receptor beta chain. This entry is derived from a study of blood T cell repertoires in COVID-19. The CDR3 runs to 14 residues. The trim removed 3 bases at V and 3 bases at J, leaving 5 bases unmatched. The V gene's germline CDR1 is SGHNT and CDR2 YYREEE (reference sequence). The method was immunoSEQ multiplex PCR; TCRdb's version includes in-frame clones alone and lacks a portion of them. The sample carries under 250,000 clones, more than 75% recorded once. Sequenced: peripheral blood. This sequence joins TRBV5-4 and TRBJ1-2; 7 nucleotides line up with TRBD1. The sequence came from a man in his fifties or sixties with COVID-19, enrolled during active disease. The CDR3 bases are TGTGCCAGCAGCTCAGGGGGACAGCACTATGGCTACACCTTC. Its protein product is CASSSGGQHYGYTF. Full variable domain (rest looked up from reference TRBV5-4 and TRBJ1-2): ETGVTQSPTHLIKTRGQQVTLRCSSQSGHNTVSWYQQALGQGPQFIFQYYREEENGRGNFPPRFSGLQFPNYSSELNVNALELDDSALYLCASSSGGQHYGYTFGSGTRLTVV.